The 15 T cell receptor beta chains presented below share a single source sample, sequenced in a study of CD8 T cells in Susac syndrome. RNA totalling about 0.5 to 1 ug underwent reverse transcription with random hexamers. TCRdb re-called the immunoSEQ multiplex PCR reads through MiXCR, storing one row per CDR3 protein. The data contain 250,000 to 300,000 distinct CDR3 sequences, over 75% of them singletons. The sequenced material came from CD8+ T cells from PBMCs. These receptors all stem from a human donor with multiple sclerosis.

CDR3 coding DNA: TGCAGTGCTAGGAGGGGGACTTATCAGCCCCAGCATTTT. Translation: CSARRGTYQPQHF. The chain joins TRBV20-1 to TRBJ1-5; possibly TRBD1 for D (6 bases). The V end was cut by 3 bases, the J end by 5 bases, with 11 bases between. Germline V gives CDR1 DFQATT, CDR2 SNEGSKA (reference sequence). The CDR3 length is 13 residues.

The sample holds a few counts of this clonotype. The chain's CDR3 is CASSQDRSGGGWETQYF. CDR3 in DNA: TGCGCCAGCAGCCAAGATCGGAGCGGGGGGGGTTGGGAGACCCAGTACTTC. The V and J genes are TRBV4-1 and TRBJ2-5; 10 bases line up with TRBD2. V trimming: 0 bases; J trimming: 5 bases; junction bases outside the gene matches: 9. This CDR3 spans 17 amino acids. The germline gives CDR1 MGHRA, CDR2 YSYEKL.

The chain recombines TRBV9 with TRBJ2-1; 14 nucleotides align to TRBD2. The J segment lost 8 bases and the V segment lost 3 bases, leaving 16 bases of the junction unmatched. Germline V CDR1 and CDR2: SGDLS, YYNGEE. CDR3 length: 19 amino acids. The CDR3 is CASSDRLAGGPLFMDEQFF. CDR3 sequence (DNA): TGTGCCAGCAGCGACCGACTAGCGGGAGGGCCTCTCTTTATGGATGAGCAGTTCTTC.

In its sample, this clonotype was seen once. The CDR3 protein is CASTPHPNYGYTF. CDR3 bases: TGTGCCAGCACACCCCACCCGAACTATGGCTACACCTTC. This chain connects TRBV27 to TRBJ1-2; no definite D call. The germline V and J ends were trimmed by 7 bases and 2 bases, with 11 bases remaining between them. This CDR3 contains 13 residues. Germline V gives CDR1 MNHEY, CDR2 SMNVEV (reference sequence).

The chain joins TRBV5-6 to TRBJ2-5, with 7 bases that match TRBD1. V dropped 3 bases and J dropped 3; count of bases not matched to a gene: 2. The length of the CDR3 is 13 residues. From germline, CDR1 is SGHDT and CDR2 YYEEEE. CDR3 bases: TGTGCCAGCAGCTATGGGACAGAAGAGACCCAGTACTTC. As protein: CASSYGTEETQYF.

The sample holds a few counts of this clonotype. The V call is TRBV30, the J call TRBJ2-7, with 7 bases identical to TRBD2. The V and J ends lost 0 bases and 2 bases, in that order; junction bases with no gene match: 4. The CDR3 sequence is 14 residues long. Germline CDR1 GTSNPN, CDR2 SVGIG (reference sequence). This chain's CDR3 is CAWSVLAETYEQYF. CDR3 coding DNA: TGTGCCTGGAGTGTTCTAGCGGAGACCTACGAGCAGTACTTC.

This sequence joins TRBV28 and TRBJ2-1, with 13 bases identical to TRBD2. CDR1 is MDHEN and CDR2 is SYDVKM in the germline V gene. The CDR3 covers 17 residues. Losses at the gene ends were 4 bases for V and 4 bases for J; bases not matched to a gene: 7. CDR3 coding DNA: TGTGCCAGCAGTTCGGGACTAGCGGGAATCGCGTACAATGAGCAGTTCTTC. This sequence encodes CASSSGLAGIAYNEQFF.

CDR3 DNA sequence: TGTGCCATCAGGGGGCCAGGGCACACTGAAGCTTTCTTT. Its translation: CAIRGPGHTEAFF. This chain links TRBV10-3 with TRBJ1-1; TRBD1 might be the D (5 bases). This CDR3 spans 13 amino acids. Trimming cost V 6 bases and J 3 bases, with 11 bases left between them. The V gene's germline CDR1 is ENHRY and CDR2 SYGVKD.

This clonotype appeared a single time. The chain is built from TRBV7-9 and TRBJ2-1; possibly TRBD2 for D (5 bases). The CDR3 contains 15 residues. Germline lookup yields CDR1 SEHNR and CDR2 FQNEAQ (reference sequence). Trimming shortened V by 4 bases and J by 7 bases, and 17 bases separated the two germline ends. The CDR3 reads CASSSTGELRNEQFF. As DNA, the CDR3 is TGTGCCAGCAGCTCAACCGGGGAGTTGAGGAATGAGCAGTTCTTC.

The CDR3 loop reads CASSVTHQTWGGEGYEQFF. The CDR3 nucleotides are TGTGCCAGCAGCGTGACTCACCAAACGTGGGGAGGGGAGGGCTATGAGCAGTTCTTC. This chain links TRBV9 with TRBJ2-1; 7 bases match TRBD2. Looked up from germline, CDR1 is SGDLS and CDR2 is YYNGEE. This CDR3 is built from 19 residues. Trimming at V came to 2 bases and at J to 8 bases, leaving 22 bases not matched to a gene.

This chain uses TRBV9 with TRBJ2-5; 8 bases fit TRBD1. Germline-derived CDR1 and CDR2 are SGDLS and YYNGEE. V dropped 3 bases and J dropped 1; count of bases not matched to a gene: 5. The CDR3 runs to 15 residues. The CDR3 DNA is TGTGCCAGCAGCGACGACGGGACAGGCCAAGAGACCCAGTACTTC. The encoded protein is CASSDDGTGQETQYF.

The chain couples TRBV2 to TRBJ2-7; D is possibly TRBD1 (5 bases). The germline V gene encodes CDR1 SNHLY and CDR2 FYNNEI. V lost 4 bases, J lost 0 bases, and 13 bases lay in between. The CDR3 totals 15 residues. The CDR3 region is CASSVLQGISYEQYF. The CDR3, as DNA: TGTGCCAGCAGTGTTCTCCAGGGAATCTCCTACGAGCAGTACTTC.

This clonotype has only a few counts. The rearrangement joins TRBV6-2 or TRBV6-3 to TRBJ2-7, with D unresolved. Looked up from germline, CDR1 is MNHEY and CDR2 is SVGEGT. Trimming shortened V by 4 bases and J by 4 bases, and 5 bases separated the two germline ends. The CDR3 spans 11 residues. The CDR3 DNA reads TGTGCCAGCAGTTTTATATACGAGCAGTACTTC. Its translation: CASSFIYEQYF.

V usage is TRBV6-5 and J usage is TRBJ1-3; TRBD1 might be the D (5 bases). The CDR3 is 14 amino acids. Germline V gene lookup returns CDR1 MNHEY and CDR2 SVGAGI. Trimming cost V 5 bases and J 0 bases, with 8 bases left between them. The CDR3 spells CASSDRDSGNTIYF. Written as DNA, the CDR3 is TGTGCCAGCAGTGACAGAGACTCTGGAAACACCATATATTTT.

The V and J genes are TRBV6-2 or TRBV6-3 and TRBJ2-2; D is possibly TRBD2 (5 bases). The CDR3 loop spans 17 amino acids. CDR1 and CDR2 (germline): MNHEY, SVGEGT. Trimming pared 0 bases from V and 3 bases from J, leaving 14 bases between. Written as DNA, the CDR3 is TGTGCCAGCAGTTACTCGAAAACCCTAGCTTACACCGGGGAGCTGTTTTTT. It specifies CASSYSKTLAYTGELFF.